Listed below are T cell receptor beta chains from one sample, sequenced in a study of sequential checkpoint blockade in melanoma. Measured with immunoSEQ multiplex PCR; TCRdb has only the in-frame clones, and not every one. The sample records tens of thousands of clones, about four fifths being singletons. The sample consisted of CD8+ T cells sorted from blood (inferred from file names), taken from a patient given nivolumab and ipilimumab in sequence. These receptors were obtained from a human donor with melanoma. CDR3s include the opening cysteine and the closing phenylalanine or tryptophan. Fields, in order: clone size, V gene, D gene, J gene, CDR3 DNA, CDR3 protein. D genes are given only for firm matches. Size is omitted from some rows. Given values are once, few, many or a class for expanded clones.

-	TRBV7-2	TRBD1	TRBJ2-7	TGTGCCAGCAGCTTATCAGGGGGTAGCGAGCAGTACTTC	CASSLSGGSEQYF
-	TRBV27	TRBD1	TRBJ2-1	TGTGCCAGCAGCACCACCCTCCCGGGACAGGTAGGGAATGAGCAGTTCTTC	CASSTTLPGQVGNEQFF
-	TRBV5-6	TRBD1	TRBJ1-2	TGTGCCAGCAGCCCGCCGGGGACAGGGACCTATGGCTACACCTTC	CASSPPGTGTYGYTF
-	TRBV14	TRBD2	TRBJ2-3	TGTGCCAGCAGCCAGGAAGGAGGTACGGGAGGGCCCACAGATACGCAGTATTTT	CASSQEGGTGGPTDTQYF
-	TRBV5-1	TRBD2	TRBJ2-7	TGCGCCAGCAGCTTGGATTCTAGCGGAGCCCGGGAGCAGTACTTC	CASSLDSSGAREQYF
-	TRBV19	TRBD2	TRBJ2-2	TGTGCCAGTAGTATTACGGGACTAGCGGGAGGCGGCGGGGAGCTGTTTTTT	CASSITGLAGGGGELFF
-	TRBV5-1	TRBD1	TRBJ2-7	TGCGCCAGCAGTTCTGGACAGGGGCCCTCCTACGAGCAGTACTTC	CASSSGQGPSYEQYF
-	TRBV5-1	TRBD2	TRBJ2-1	TGCGCCAGCAGCTCCCCCGGAAGCGGGAGGGCCCCTGAGCAGTTCTTC	CASSSPGSGRAPEQFF
-	TRBV28	TRBD1	TRBJ2-7	TGTGCCAGCAGCTGGGACAGGGGGGTCCACGAGCAGTACTTC	CASSWDRGVHEQYF
-	TRBV5-1	-	TRBJ2-6	TGCGCCAGCAGCCCGGCGAGCGCTAGGAGCTCTGGGGCCAACGTCCTGACTTTC	CASSPASARSSGANVLTF
-	TRBV5-1	-	TRBJ2-1	TGCGCCAGCAGACCCCAGGGGAATTCCTACAATGAGCAGTTCTTC	CASRPQGNSYNEQFF
few	TRBV6-5	-	TRBJ2-5	TGTGCCAGCAGTTACTCCGGGGGATCCCAATCCCCCAACTACTTC	CASSYSGGSQSPNYF
-	TRBV13	-	TRBJ2-7	TGTGCCAGCAGCTTAGAGAAGGGTGGCTCGACAGGAGTCTACGAGCAGTACTTC	CASSLEKGGSTGVYEQYF
-	TRBV28	TRBD1	TRBJ1-1	TGTGCCAGCAGTCAATTGACAGGGCTCATGAACACTGAAGCTTTCTTT	CASSQLTGLMNTEAFF
-	TRBV6-5	TRBD2	TRBJ2-3	TGTGCCAGCAGTTACGGTAGCGGGATCGCAGATACGCAGTATTTT	CASSYGSGIADTQYF
medium-sized	TRBV2	TRBD1	TRBJ1-1	TGTGCCAGCAGAGATGGACAGGGGGCTTACACTGAAGCTTTCTTT	CASRDGQGAYTEAFF
once	TRBV19	TRBD1	TRBJ1-1	TGTGCCAGTAGTGACCCCTGGACAGGGCGCACTGAAGCTTTCTTT	CASSDPWTGRTEAFF